This TCR beta chain emerged from a study of shared clonotypes between healthy human individuals. Study outcomes and limitations: The authors sampled blood alone, and tissue repertoires likely differ.

For this clone: Its cognate antigen is unknown.

CDR3 length: 13 residues. The V gene lost 10 bases and the J gene lost 1 base, with 13 bases spanning the gap. Looked up from germline, CDR1 is MDHEN and CDR2 is SYDVKM. Authors' methods: ImmunoSEQ yielded junction-only sequences lacking quality scores, so filtering differed. Method: immunoSEQ multiplex PCR; TCRdb's copy keeps in-frame clones and lacks some. V and J calls and clone size come straight from that table; D and trimming were deduced from the DNA. The sample includes about 1 million clones, about 75% of them seen just once. The sequenced sample consisted of memory CD4+ T cells sorted from blood. Described subset: CD45RA-negative fraction. V usage is TRBV28 and J usage is TRBJ1-2; TRBD1 is a possible D gene (5 bases). This clonotype was sampled from a man younger than 35 in good health. CDR3 sequence reads: CAIPDRLNYGYTF. The CDR3 DNA sequence: TGTGCCATTCCCGACAGACTTAACTATGGCTACACCTTC.